This TCR beta chain is drawn from a study of cytotoxic CD8 clonotypes in ibrutinib-treated CLL. Frozen-stored PBMCs produced roughly 2 micrograms of genomic DNA for TCR beta libraries. Using immunoSEQ multiplex PCR, the repertoire was profiled, and TCRdb retains in-frame clones only, with some absent. Altogether about 140,000 clones are present, about 72% being singletons, with the ten largest covering approximately 30%. Trimming removed 7 bases from V and 4 bases from J, with 20 bases in between. This CDR3 is 15 amino acids long. The germline V gene has CDR1 SGHAT and CDR2 FQNNGV. The chain joins TRBV11-2 to TRBJ2-7, with D possibly matching TRBD2 (7 bases). This receptor was taken from a human donor with chronic lymphocytic leukemia. The starting material was PBMCs, obtained after 12 months of ibrutinib treatment. The CDR3 spells CASTLGGAAVYEQYF. CDR3 nucleotide sequence: TGTGCCAGCACCCTGGGGGGGGCGGCCGTTTACGAGCAGTACTTC. Full variable domain (remainder filled in from reference TRBV11-2 and TRBJ2-7): EAGVAQSPRYKIIEKRQSVAFWCNPISGHATLYWYQQILGQGPKLLIQFQNNGVVDDSQLPKDRFSAERLKGVDSTLKIQPAKLEDSAVYLCASTLGGAAVYEQYFGPGTRLTVT.